The 25 T cell receptor beta chains presented below share a single source sample, sequenced in a study of cytomegalovirus exposure and HLA in healthy donors. Amplification used 60 Vbeta primers and 13 Jbeta primers. Repertoires were generated with immunoSEQ multiplex PCR, while TCRdb's copy carries only in-frame clones and drops some. The sample yields around 110,000 clones, 50% to 70% seen once. Sequencing was performed on PBMCs. The source of these receptors is a woman aged 40 to 50 in good health and CMV-seropositive.

This clone was found a few times. This chain connects TRBV27 to TRBJ2-5; TRBD2 might be the D (5 bases). This CDR3 is built from 16 residues. V was pared by 2 bases and J by 5 bases, with 18 bases between. Germline-derived CDR1 and CDR2 are MNHEY and SMNVEV (reference sequence). This CDR3 is CASSLAAGSPRETQYF. Here the CDR3 DNA reads TGTGCCAGCAGTTTAGCCGCGGGCAGCCCTAGGGAGACCCAGTACTTC.

The chain combines TRBV18 with TRBJ1-2; D is unresolved. CDR3 size: 11 residues. The germline V and J ends were trimmed by 2 bases and 8 bases, with 6 bases remaining between them. Per germline, CDR1 KGHSH and CDR2 LQKENI. The CDR3 sequence is CASSPNNGYTF. The CDR3 DNA reads as TGTGCCAGCTCACCAAACAACGGCTACACCTTC.

This sequence joins TRBV7-2 and TRBJ2-7, with 8 bases aligning to TRBD2. The germline CDR1 and CDR2 sequences are SGHTA and FQGNSA. Germline trimming cut 1 base from V and 2 bases from J; bases unmatched to any gene: 4. This CDR3 is built from 15 residues. CDR3 sequence reads: CASSLGTSPTYEQYF. CDR3 bases: TGTGCCAGCAGCTTAGGGACTAGCCCAACCTACGAGCAGTACTTC.

This clone was detected once. Other DNA sequences in the same sample also yield this CDR3. The rearrangement joins TRBV10-3 to TRBJ2-7; 11 bases agree with TRBD2. From germline, CDR1 is ENHRY and CDR2 SYGVKD. V lost 5 bases, J lost 5 bases, and 8 bases stayed unmatched. There are 15 residues in the CDR3. The CDR3 region has the DNA TGTGCCATCAGTCCTCCCCTAGCGGGAGGCGACGAGCAGTACTTC. Residues: CAISPPLAGGDEQYF.

V and J are TRBV19 and TRBJ1-5; no definite D call. V was shortened by 1 base and J by 0 bases, with 7 bases between the two germline ends. This CDR3 comprises 15 residues. Germline CDR1 LNHDA, CDR2 SQIVND (reference sequence). The CDR3 loop reads CASSIAGHSNQPQHF. In DNA, the CDR3 is TGTGCCAGTAGTATAGCCGGTCATAGCAATCAGCCCCAGCATTTT.

This clone was counted once. V is TRBV4-1 and J is TRBJ2-1; 9 positions agree with TRBD2. Germline CDR1 MGHRA, CDR2 YSYEKL. This CDR3 region has 14 residues. With V trimmed by 10 bases and J by 10 bases, 14 bases remained unmatched. The CDR3 here is CATVSSGMGGEQFF. The CDR3 region has the DNA TGCGCCACCGTTTCTAGCGGGATGGGGGGGGAGCAGTTCTTC.

V is TRBV7-2 and J is TRBJ2-1, with 10 bases that match TRBD2. CDR3 size: 17 residues. Trimming cost V 4 bases and J 7 bases; bases outside gene matches: 13. The V gene's germline CDR1 is SGHTA and CDR2 FQGNSA. The CDR3 DNA sequence: TGTGCCAGCAGCTCGACCCCACTAGCGGGAAAAGGGAATGAGCAGTTCTTC. Protein: CASSSTPLAGKGNEQFF.

This clone was seen a few times. V is TRBV5-1 and J is TRBJ2-3; D is perhaps TRBD2 (5 bases). The CDR3 has 15 residues. The germline gives CDR1 SGHRS, CDR2 YFSETQ. Trimming took 0 bases from V and 3 from J, leaving 11 bases between them. The CDR3 coding sequence is TGCGCCAGCAGCTTGGCGTTCTCGGGGACAGATACGCAGTATTTT. Its translation: CASSLAFSGTDTQYF.

This chain connects TRBV7-2 to TRBJ2-5; D is unresolved. CDR3 length: 14 amino acids. Germline CDR1 is SGHTA and CDR2 is FQGNSA. V was trimmed by 5 bases and J by 2 bases, leaving 12 bases between them. This CDR3 is CASSVGQVQETQYF. In DNA, the CDR3 is TGTGCCAGCAGCGTAGGTCAGGTACAAGAGACCCAGTACTTC.

On this clone itself: Additional DNA sequences in this sample encode the identical CDR3. The V call is TRBV7-3, the J call TRBJ1-1; tentatively, D is TRBD1 (6 bases). Germline CDR1 and CDR2: SGHTA and FQGTGA. V lost 5 bases and J lost 3, with 10 bases in between. This CDR3 region has 13 residues. The CDR3, as DNA: TGTGCCAGCAGCCTAGGGGGGGACACTGAAGCTTTCTTT. Its protein is CASSLGGDTEAFF.

This clone was seen a few times. The V call is TRBV7-6, the J call TRBJ2-7; 9 bases are a match to TRBD1. CDR1 and CDR2 from the germline V gene are SGHVS and FNYEAQ. The J segment lost 3 bases and the V segment lost 2 bases, leaving 8 bases of the junction unmatched. The CDR3 extends over 16 amino acids. The CDR3 loop is CASSLRTGESYYEQYF. The DNA for the CDR3 is TGTGCCAGCAGCTTACGGACAGGGGAGAGTTACTACGAGCAGTACTTC.

The V call is TRBV11-2, the J call TRBJ1-3; no reliable D call. Trimming stripped 5 bases from V and 0 bases from J, with 11 bases between. The CDR3 totals 15 residues. CDR1 is SGHAT and CDR2 is FQNNGV in the germline V gene. CDR3 nucleotides: TGTGCCAGCAGCCTATCGCGGGTCTCTGGAAACACCATATATTTT. Its translation: CASSLSRVSGNTIYF.

The rearrangement joins TRBV28 to TRBJ2-7; a possible D gene is TRBD2 (6 bases). This CDR3 comprises 14 residues. CDR1 is MDHEN and CDR2 is SYDVKM in the germline V gene. Trimming stripped 4 bases from V and 0 bases from J, with 10 bases between. DNA of the CDR3: TGTGCCAGCAGTTACGCGGGACTCTCCTACGAGCAGTACTTC. It translates to CASSYAGLSYEQYF.

This chain connects TRBV7-6 to TRBJ2-7; 7 bases match TRBD1. Trimming cost V 5 bases and J 2 bases; bases outside gene matches: 9. The germline V gene encodes CDR1 SGHVS and CDR2 FNYEAQ. The CDR3 is 15 amino acids. The CDR3 region has the DNA TGTGCCAGCAGCCCTGACAGGGATGGAACCTACGAGCAGTACTTC. Protein sequence: CASSPDRDGTYEQYF. The full variable domain, its missing parts supplied by reference TRBV7-6 and TRBJ2-7, is GAGVSQSPRYKVTKRGQDVALRCDPISGHVSLYWYRQALGQGPEFLTYFNYEAQQDKSGLPNDRFSAERPEGSISTLTIQRTEQRDSAMYRCASSPDRDGTYEQYFGPGTRLTVT.

The chain carries TRBV18 and TRBJ2-7; D possibly corresponds to TRBD1 (5 bases). The CDR3 totals 14 residues. In germline, CDR1 is KGHSH, CDR2 LQKENI. V was clipped by 2 bases and J by 0 bases, with 8 bases between them. The CDR3 DNA sequence: TGTGCCAGCTCACCATCCAGGGACTCCTACGAGCAGTACTTC. Its translation is CASSPSRDSYEQYF.

The chain recombines TRBV27 with TRBJ1-2, with TRBD1 matching over 8 bases. The CDR3 contains 15 residues. Germline assignment: CDR1 MNHEY and CDR2 SMNVEV (reference sequence). The junction had 5 bases not matched to a gene; V was cut back by 5 bases and J by 0 bases. The CDR3 bases are TGTGCCAGCAGTACCCAGGGGGCGGCTAACTATGGCTACACCTTC. The encoded protein is CASSTQGAANYGYTF.

This rearrangement joins TRBV28 to TRBJ2-3, with 7 bases identical to TRBD1. J was trimmed by 8 bases and V by 4 bases; bases with no gene match: 12. Looked up from germline, CDR1 is MDHEN and CDR2 is SYDVKM. The CDR3 has 15 amino acids. CDR3: CASSSSGTAGGTQYF. The CDR3 DNA follows: TGTGCCAGCAGTTCCTCAGGGACAGCAGGGGGTACGCAGTATTTT.

The chain is built from TRBV5-4 and TRBJ2-7, with D maybe TRBD1 (5 bases). Germline-derived CDR1 and CDR2 are SGHNT and YYREEE (reference sequence). CDR3 size: 15 residues. Trimming stripped 0 bases from V and 6 bases from J, with 16 bases between. In DNA, the CDR3 is TGTGCCAGCAGCTTGGATAGTGCAGGGTTTGGCGAGCAGTACTTC. This codes for CASSLDSAGFGEQYF. Full variable domain (missing parts from reference TRBV5-4 and TRBJ2-7): ETGVTQSPTHLIKTRGQQVTLRCSSQSGHNTVSWYQQALGQGPQFIFQYYREEENGRGNFPPRFSGLQFPNYSSELNVNALELDDSALYLCASSLDSAGFGEQYFGPGTRLTVT.

The chain employs TRBV5-1 and TRBJ2-1, with 8 bases fitting TRBD2. CDR1 is SGHRS and CDR2 is YFSETQ in the germline V gene. The J segment lost 5 bases and the V segment lost 8 bases, leaving 9 bases of the junction unmatched. This CDR3 region has 14 residues. The CDR3 reads CASREGTANNEQFF. DNA of the CDR3: TGCGCCAGTCGGGAGGGGACCGCTAACAATGAGCAGTTCTTC.

In its sample, this clone was seen a few times. The chain is built from TRBV2 and TRBJ2-3, with 8 bases aligning to TRBD2. Germline V CDR1 and CDR2: SNHLY, FYNNEI. Trimming removed 5 bases from V and 2 bases from J; junction bases left unmatched: 6. This CDR3 spans 15 amino acids. The DNA for the CDR3 is TGTGCCAGCAGTAAACTAGCGGATAACACAGATACGCAGTATTTT. Its protein product is CASSKLADNTDTQYF.

The chain has TRBV4-1 and TRBJ2-2; 9 nucleotides agree with TRBD2. The CDR3 consists of 17 residues. The germline CDR1 and CDR2 sequences are MGHRA and YSYEKL. With 1 base clipped from V and 6 bases from J, the junction kept 9 bases outside the gene matches. CDR3 in amino acids: CASSQALKSGRSGELFF. In DNA, the CDR3 is TGCGCCAGCAGCCAAGCCCTAAAAAGCGGGAGGTCCGGGGAGCTGTTTTTT.

The table lists this clone with a few counts. This chain uses TRBV28 with TRBJ2-7; D is unresolved. Trimming removed 8 bases from V and 10 bases from J, with 12 bases in between. The CDR3 sequence is 10 residues long. CDR1 is MDHEN, CDR2 SYDVKM, per germline. The CDR3 DNA is TGTGCCAGCTCGAGAAGTAGACAGTACTTC. It translates to CASSRSRQYF.

The chain links TRBV9 to TRBJ1-1; D gene unclear. The germline V gene has CDR1 SGDLS and CDR2 YYNGEE. Trimming shortened V by 4 bases and J by 0 bases, and 13 bases separated the two germline ends. The CDR3 sequence is 15 residues long. CDR3 sequence reads: CASSPVGGLNTEAFF. The CDR3 coding sequence is TGTGCCAGCAGCCCTGTCGGAGGTTTGAACACTGAAGCTTTCTTT.

The CDR3 DNA is TGTGCCAGCACCATACTAGCGGGAGCCGACACCGGGGAGCTGTTTTTT. Amino acid sequence: CASTILAGADTGELFF. The V and J genes are TRBV6-6 and TRBJ2-2; the match to TRBD2 covers 11 bases. J gave up 3 bases and V 7 bases, and 7 bases lay outside the gene matches. The CDR3 loop spans 16 amino acids. Germline V gene sequence: CDR1 MNHNY, CDR2 SVGAGI (reference sequence).

This clone was counted once. The J gene is TRBJ2-7, the V gene TRBV28, with a tentative D call TRBD2 (6 bases). Germline lookup yields CDR1 MDHEN and CDR2 SYDVKM. The V end lost 4 bases, the J end lost 4 bases, and 20 bases lay between the germline ends. The CDR3 length is 16 residues. The CDR3 DNA reads as TGTGCCAGCAGTTCGCCTGGGACTGCCAGTGGTTACGAGCAGTACTTC. Its translation is CASSSPGTASGYEQYF.